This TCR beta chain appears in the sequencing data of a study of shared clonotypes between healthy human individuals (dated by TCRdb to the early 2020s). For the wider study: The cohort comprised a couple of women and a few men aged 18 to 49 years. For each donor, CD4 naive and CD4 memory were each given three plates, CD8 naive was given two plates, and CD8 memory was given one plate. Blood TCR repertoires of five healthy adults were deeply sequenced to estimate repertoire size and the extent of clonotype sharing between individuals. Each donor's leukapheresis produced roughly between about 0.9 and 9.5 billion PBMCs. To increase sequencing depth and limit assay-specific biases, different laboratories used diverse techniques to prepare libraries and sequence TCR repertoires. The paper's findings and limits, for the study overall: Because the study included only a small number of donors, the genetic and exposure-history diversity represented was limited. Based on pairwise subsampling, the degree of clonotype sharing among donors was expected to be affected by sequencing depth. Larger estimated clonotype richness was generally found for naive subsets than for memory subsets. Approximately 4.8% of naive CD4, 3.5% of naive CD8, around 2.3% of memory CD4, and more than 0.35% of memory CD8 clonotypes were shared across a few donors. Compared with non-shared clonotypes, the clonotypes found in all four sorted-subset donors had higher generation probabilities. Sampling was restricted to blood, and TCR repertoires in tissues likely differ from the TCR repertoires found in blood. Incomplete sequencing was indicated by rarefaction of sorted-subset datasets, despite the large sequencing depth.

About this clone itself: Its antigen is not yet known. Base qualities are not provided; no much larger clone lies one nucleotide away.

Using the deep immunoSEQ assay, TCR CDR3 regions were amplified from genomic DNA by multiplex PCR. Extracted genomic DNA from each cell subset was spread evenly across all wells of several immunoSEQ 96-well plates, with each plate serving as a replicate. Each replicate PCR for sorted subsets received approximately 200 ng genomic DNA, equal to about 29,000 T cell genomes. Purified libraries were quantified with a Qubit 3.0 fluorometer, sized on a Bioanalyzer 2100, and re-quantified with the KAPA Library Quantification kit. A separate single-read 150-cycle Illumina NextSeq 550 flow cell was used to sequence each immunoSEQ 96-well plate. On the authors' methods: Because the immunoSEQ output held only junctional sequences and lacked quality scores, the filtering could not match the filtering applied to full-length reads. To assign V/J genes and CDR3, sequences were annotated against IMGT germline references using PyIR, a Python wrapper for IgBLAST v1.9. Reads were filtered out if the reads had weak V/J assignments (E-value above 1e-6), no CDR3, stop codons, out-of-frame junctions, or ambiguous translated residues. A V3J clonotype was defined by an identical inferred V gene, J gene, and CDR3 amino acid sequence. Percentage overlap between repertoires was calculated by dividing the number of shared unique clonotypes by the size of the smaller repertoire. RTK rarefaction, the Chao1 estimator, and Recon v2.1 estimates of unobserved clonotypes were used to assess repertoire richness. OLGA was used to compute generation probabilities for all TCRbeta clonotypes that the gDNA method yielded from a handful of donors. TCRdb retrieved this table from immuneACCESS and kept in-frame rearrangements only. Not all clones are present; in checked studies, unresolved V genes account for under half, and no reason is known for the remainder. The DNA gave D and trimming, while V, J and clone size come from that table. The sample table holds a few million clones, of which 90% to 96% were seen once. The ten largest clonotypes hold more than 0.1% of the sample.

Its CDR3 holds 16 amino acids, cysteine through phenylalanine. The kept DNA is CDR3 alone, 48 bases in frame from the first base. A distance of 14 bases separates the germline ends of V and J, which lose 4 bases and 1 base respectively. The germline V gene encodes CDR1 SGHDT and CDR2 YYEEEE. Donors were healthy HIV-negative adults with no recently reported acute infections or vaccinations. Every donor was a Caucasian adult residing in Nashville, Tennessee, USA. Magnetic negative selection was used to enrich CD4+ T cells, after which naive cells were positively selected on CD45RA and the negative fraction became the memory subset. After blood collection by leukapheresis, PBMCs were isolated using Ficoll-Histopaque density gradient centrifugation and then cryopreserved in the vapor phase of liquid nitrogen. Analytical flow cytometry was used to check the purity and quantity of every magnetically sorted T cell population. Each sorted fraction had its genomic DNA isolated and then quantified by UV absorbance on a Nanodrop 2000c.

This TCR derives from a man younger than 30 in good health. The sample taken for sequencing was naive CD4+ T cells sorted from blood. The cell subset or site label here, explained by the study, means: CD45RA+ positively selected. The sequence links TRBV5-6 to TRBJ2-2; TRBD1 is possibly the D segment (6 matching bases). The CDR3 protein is CASSRFPTGNTGELFF. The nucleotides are TGTGCCAGCAGCCGATTCCCGACAGGGAACACCGGGGAGCTGTTTTTT.